Listed below are T cell receptor beta chains from one sample, sequenced in a study of vaccination and CD4 T cells after COVID-19. What these receptors recognize is not known. TCRdb recomputed calls from the PCR reads with MiXCR, one row per CDR3 protein. Here the sample spans some 5,500 distinct CDR3 sequences, roughly two fifths being singletons. The sequenced sample was CD4+ T cells from blood, cultured in vitro. These receptors were taken from a human donor in good health. The CDR3 runs from the conserved cysteine through the conserved F or W. Fields, in order: clone size, D gene, J gene, V gene, CDR3 protein, CDR3 DNA. A D gene is named only where the DNA matches it firmly. Size tells how often a clone was seen (once, few, many) or the class of an expanded clone, and some rows leave it out.

few,NA,TRBJ1-2,TRBV19,CASSHRIYGYTF,TGTGCCAGTAGTCACAGGATCTATGGCTACACCTTC
once,NA,TRBJ2-3,TRBV19,CASSNTDTQYF,TGTGCCAGTAGTAACACAGATACGCAGTATTTT
few,TRBD2,TRBJ2-5,TRBV15,CATSRDRLAGVQETQYF,TGTGCCACCAGCAGAGATCGGCTAGCGGGGGTCCAAGAGACCCAGTACTTC
few,TRBD1,TRBJ1-5,TRBV7-2,CASSWGQGVSWQPQHF,TGTGCCAGCAGCTGGGGACAGGGGGTTTCGTGGCAGCCCCAGCATTTT
NA,TRBD1,TRBJ1-4,TRBV7-9,CASSRDRGNEKLFF,TGTGCCAGCAGCCGGGACAGGGGGAATGAAAAACTGTTTTTT
NA,NA,TRBJ1-1,TRBV27,CASRPLASGNTEAFF,TGTGCCAGCAGGCCCCTCGCGTCGGGGAACACTGAAGCTTTCTTT
NA,TRBD1,TRBJ2-3,TRBV20-1,CSARQWDRVTDTQYF,TGCAGTGCTAGACAGTGGGACAGGGTCACAGATACGCAGTATTTT
NA,NA,TRBJ2-2,TRBV19,CASSMRATHTGELFF,TGTGCCAGTAGTATGAGGGCTACCCACACCGGGGAGCTGTTTTTT
NA,NA,TRBJ1-1,TRBV6-2/TRBV6-3,CASSYDFLFNTEAFF,TGTGCCAGCAGTTATGACTTTCTCTTTAACACTGAAGCTTTCTTT
few,NA,TRBJ1-1,TRBV5-1,CASSLGQGTNTEAFF,TGCGCCAGCAGCTTGGGTCAGGGGACGAACACTGAAGCTTTCTTT
NA,TRBD1,TRBJ1-6,TRBV5-1,CASSRTGNSPLHF,TGCGCCAGCAGTAGGACAGGGAATTCACCCCTCCACTTT
NA,TRBD1,TRBJ2-5,TRBV27,CAGSLKGARETQYF,TGTGCCGGCAGTTTAAAGGGGGCGAGAGAGACCCAGTACTTC
NA,NA,TRBJ2-1,TRBV2,CASREGQKRDYNEQFF,TGTGCCAGCAGGGAGGGACAGAAAAGGGACTACAATGAGCAGTTCTTC
NA,NA,TRBJ1-3,TRBV6-2/TRBV6-3,CASSPSWSSGNTIYF,TGTGCCAGCAGTCCCAGTTGGAGCTCTGGAAACACCATATATTTT